The T cell receptor (beta chain) described here comes from a study of tumor and adjacent non-tumor tissue in lung cancer. This sample's RNA came from whole unsorted tissue. Between August and November 2014, newly diagnosed, chemotherapy-naive lung cancer patients underwent thoracic surgery in China. With regard to this clonotype: What it recognizes is unknown.

V lost 5 bases to trimming and J lost 13 bases, with 17 bases between them. The CDR3 sequence is 13 residues long. The germline V gene has CDR1 KGHDR and CDR2 SFDVKD. A modified ARM-PCR protocol with three rounds of nested PCR amplified TCRbeta. One entry per CDR3 protein, called by TCRdb with MiXCR from the multiplex PCR reads. This table has roughly 75,000 distinct CDR3 sequences, roughly 80% appearing once. Overall study findings and caveats: Tumor tissue had significantly higher TCR diversity than normal lung.

The clonotype was recovered from a woman between 45 and 65 years old with non-small cell lung cancer. The sequencing input was lung tumor tissue. V usage is TRBV24-1 and J usage is TRBJ2-4; D uncertain. This CDR3 is CATSGVFGNVQYF. CDR3 bases: TGTGCCACCAGTGGGGTTTTTGGAAACGTCCAGTACTTC.